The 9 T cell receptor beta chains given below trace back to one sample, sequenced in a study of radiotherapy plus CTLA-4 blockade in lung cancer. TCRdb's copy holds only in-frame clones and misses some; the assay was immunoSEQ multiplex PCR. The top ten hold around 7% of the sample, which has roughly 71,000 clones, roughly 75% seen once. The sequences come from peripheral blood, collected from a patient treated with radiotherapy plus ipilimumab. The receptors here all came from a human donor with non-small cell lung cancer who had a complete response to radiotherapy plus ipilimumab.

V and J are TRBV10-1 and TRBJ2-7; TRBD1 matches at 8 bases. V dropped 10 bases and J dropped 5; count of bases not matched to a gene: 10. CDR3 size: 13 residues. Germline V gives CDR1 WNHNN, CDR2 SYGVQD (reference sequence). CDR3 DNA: TGCGCCACCCCGATCCAGGGGGCAAACGAGCAGTACTTC. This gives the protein CATPIQGANEQYF.

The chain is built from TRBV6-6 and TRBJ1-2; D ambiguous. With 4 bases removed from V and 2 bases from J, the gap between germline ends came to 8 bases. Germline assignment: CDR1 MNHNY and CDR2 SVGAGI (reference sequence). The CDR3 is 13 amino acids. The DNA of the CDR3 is TGTGCCAGCAGTTTTCAGGAAAACTATGGCTACACCTTC. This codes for CASSFQENYGYTF.

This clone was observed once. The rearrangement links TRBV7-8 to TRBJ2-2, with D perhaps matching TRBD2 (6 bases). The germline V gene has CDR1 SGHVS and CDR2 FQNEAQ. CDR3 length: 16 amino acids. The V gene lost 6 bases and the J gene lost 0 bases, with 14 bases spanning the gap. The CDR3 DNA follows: TGTGCCAGCAGTGGAGGGACCGGATCGAACACCGGGGAGCTGTTTTTT. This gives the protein CASSGGTGSNTGELFF.

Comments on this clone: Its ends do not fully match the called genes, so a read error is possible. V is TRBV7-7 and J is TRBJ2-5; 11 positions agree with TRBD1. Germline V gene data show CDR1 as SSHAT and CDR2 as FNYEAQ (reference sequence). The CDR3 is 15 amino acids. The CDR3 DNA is TGTGCTAGCAGCCATGGGACAGGGGGTGGAGAGACCCAGTACTTC. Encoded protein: CASSHGTGGGETQYF.

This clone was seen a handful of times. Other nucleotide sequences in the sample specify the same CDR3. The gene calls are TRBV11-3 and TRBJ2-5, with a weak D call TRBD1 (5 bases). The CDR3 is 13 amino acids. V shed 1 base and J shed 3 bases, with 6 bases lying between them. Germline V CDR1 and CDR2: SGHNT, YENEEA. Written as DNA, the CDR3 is TGTGCCAGCAGCTTAGGACAGAAAGAGACCCAGTACTTC. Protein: CASSLGQKETQYF. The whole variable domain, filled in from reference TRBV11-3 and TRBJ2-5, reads EAGVVQSPRYKIIEKKQPVAFWCNPISGHNTLYWYLQNLGQGPELLIRYENEEAVDDSQLPKDRFSAERLKGVDSTLKIQPAELGDSAVYLCASSLGQKETQYFGPGTRLLVL.

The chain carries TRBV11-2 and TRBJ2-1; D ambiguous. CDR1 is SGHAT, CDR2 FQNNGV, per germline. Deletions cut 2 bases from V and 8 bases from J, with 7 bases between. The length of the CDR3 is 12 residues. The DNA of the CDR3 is TGTGCCAGCAGCTTAACTCGAGATGAGCAGTTCTTC. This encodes CASSLTRDEQFF.

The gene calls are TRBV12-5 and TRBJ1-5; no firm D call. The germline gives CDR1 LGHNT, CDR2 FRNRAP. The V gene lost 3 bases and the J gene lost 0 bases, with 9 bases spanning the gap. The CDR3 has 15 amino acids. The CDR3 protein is CASGFSGISNQPQHF. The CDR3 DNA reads TGTGCTAGTGGTTTTTCTGGGATTAGCAATCAGCCCCAGCATTTT.

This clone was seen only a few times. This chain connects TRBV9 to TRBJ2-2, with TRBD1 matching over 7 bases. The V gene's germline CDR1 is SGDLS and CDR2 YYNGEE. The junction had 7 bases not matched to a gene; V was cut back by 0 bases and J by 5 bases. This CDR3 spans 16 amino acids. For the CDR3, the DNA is TGTGCCAGCAGCGTAGCCAGGACAGGTGCGACCGGGGAGCTGTTTTTT. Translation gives CASSVARTGATGELFF.

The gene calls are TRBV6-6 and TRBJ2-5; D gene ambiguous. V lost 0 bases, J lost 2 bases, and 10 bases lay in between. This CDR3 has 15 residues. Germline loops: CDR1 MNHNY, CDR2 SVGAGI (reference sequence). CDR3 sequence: CASSYSTGMQETQYF. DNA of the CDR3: TGTGCCAGCAGTTACTCGACGGGCATGCAAGAGACCCAGTACTTC.